The 19 T cell receptor beta chains presented below share a single source sample, sequenced in a study of cytomegalovirus exposure and HLA in healthy donors. Here immunoSEQ multiplex PCR was the method, and the copy in TCRdb shows in-frame clones only, minus some. The sample lists 92,000 or so clones; about 96% were seen once. Sequencing input: PBMCs. The receptors come from a man in his late teens or twenties in good health and CMV-seronegative.

The CDR3 DNA is TGTGCCAGCAGCTCGGACAGTAGCAATCAGCCCCAGCATTTT. Translation: CASSSDSSNQPQHF. The genes are TRBV9 and TRBJ1-5; D is perhaps TRBD1 (6 bases). This CDR3 is built from 14 residues. V gave up 4 bases and J gave up 0 bases, with 8 bases separating them. Germline V gene lookup returns CDR1 SGDLS and CDR2 YYNGEE.

The V and J genes are TRBV30 and TRBJ2-3; D gene unclear. Between the trimmed V and J ends, which lost 0 bases and 2 bases, there was a span of 6 bases. Germline CDR1 is GTSNPN and CDR2 is SVGIG (reference sequence). This CDR3 has 13 residues. The CDR3 DNA is TGTGCCTGGAGTGTGCGCCTCACAGATACGCAGTATTTT. Translation: CAWSVRLTDTQYF. Using reference TRBV30 and TRBJ2-3 for the parts outside the CDR3, the full variable domain is SQTIHQWPATLVQPVGSPLSLECTVEGTSNPNLYWYRQAAGRGLQLLFYSVGIGQISSEVPQNLSASRPQDRQFILSSKKLLLSDSGFYLCAWSVRLTDTQYFGPGTRLTVL.

The rearrangement joins TRBV7-9 to TRBJ1-5; tentative D call: TRBD1 (5 bases). Per the germline V gene, CDR1 is SEHNR and CDR2 is FQNEAQ (reference sequence). V was cut by 8 bases and J by 0 bases, with 11 bases left in between. The CDR3 has 14 amino acids. DNA for the CDR3: TGTGCCAGCGGACACTCGAATAGCAATCAGCCCCAGCATTTT. Protein sequence: CASGHSNSNQPQHF. The full variable domain, rest sourced from reference TRBV7-9 and TRBJ1-5, is DTGVSQNPRHKITKRGQNVTFRCDPISEHNRLYWYRQTLGQGPEFLTYFQNEAQLEKSRLLSDRFSAERPKGSFSTLEIQRTEQGDSAMYLCASGHSNSNQPQHFGDGTRLSIL.

V usage is TRBV18 and J usage is TRBJ2-3; D may be TRBD1 (6 bases). The CDR3 sequence is 15 residues long. Germline CDR1 is KGHSH and CDR2 is LQKENI. The V end lost 6 bases, the J end lost 1 base, and 14 bases lay between the germline ends. For the CDR3, the DNA is TGTGCCAGCTCCTACCGAAAGGGGGGCACAGATACGCAGTATTTT. The encoded protein is CASSYRKGGTDTQYF.

This sequence joins TRBV5-1 and TRBJ2-1; 8 bases match TRBD2. The CDR3 runs to 15 residues. The ends lost 2 bases at V and 0 bases at J; junction bases unmatched: 1. Looked up from germline, CDR1 is SGHRS and CDR2 is YFSETQ. The CDR3 protein is CASSLLADSYNEQFF. The CDR3 DNA is TGCGCCAGCAGCTTACTAGCGGACTCCTACAATGAGCAGTTCTTC.

This chain links TRBV6-5 with TRBJ1-5; D may be TRBD1 (6 bases). Germline-derived CDR1 and CDR2 are MNHEY and SVGAGI. V lost 0 bases, J lost 5 bases, and 11 bases lay in between. This CDR3 has 15 amino acids. The CDR3 loop reads CASSYSRGGHQPQHF. CDR3 nucleotides: TGTGCCAGCAGTTACTCGAGGGGGGGCCATCAGCCCCAGCATTTT.

The rearrangement links TRBV28 to TRBJ2-3; possible D gene TRBD1, 6 bases. Germline-derived CDR1 and CDR2 are MDHEN and SYDVKM. Trimming cost V 6 bases and J 2 bases, with 15 bases left between them. This CDR3 has 15 amino acids. CDR3 sequence reads: CASRTGGGNTDTQYF. DNA of the CDR3: TGTGCCAGCAGGACAGGAGGTGGAAACACAGATACGCAGTATTTT.

The chain links TRBV27 to TRBJ1-1; maybe TRBD1 (5 bases). The CDR3 has 15 amino acids. The germline V gene encodes CDR1 MNHEY and CDR2 SMNVEV (reference sequence). V dropped 5 bases and J dropped 1 base, with 14 bases sitting between them. The chain's CDR3 is CASSPQGVRNTEAFF. In DNA, the CDR3 is TGTGCCAGCAGTCCCCAAGGGGTGCGGAACACTGAAGCTTTCTTT.

V gene TRBV18 combines with J gene TRBJ2-1; D perhaps matches TRBD2 (10 bases). This CDR3 spans 18 amino acids. The V gene's germline CDR1 is KGHSH and CDR2 LQKENI. The V end lost 6 bases, the J end lost 6 bases, and 27 bases lay between the germline ends. CDR3 in DNA: TGTGCCAGCTCGCCGCTGCGTAGCGGGAGGACAGGGGCCAATGAGCAGTTCTTC. This sequence encodes CASSPLRSGRTGANEQFF. Complete variable domain (other parts from reference TRBV18 and TRBJ2-1): NAGVMQNPRHLVRRRGQEARLRCSPMKGHSHVYWYRQLPEEGLKFMVYLQKENIIDESGMPKERFSAEFPKEGPSILRIQQVVRGDSAAYFCASSPLRSGRTGANEQFFGPGTRLTVL.

This chain joins TRBV10-3 and TRBJ2-3, with 9 bases lining up with TRBD1. The length of the CDR3 is 15 residues. CDR1 ENHRY and CDR2 SYGVKD come from the germline V gene. J lost 3 bases, V lost 6 bases, and 7 bases had no gene match. The CDR3 DNA sequence: TGTGCCATCAGAGCCGGGACAGGGAGTACAGATACGCAGTATTTT. Protein: CAIRAGTGSTDTQYF.

The V and J genes are TRBV11-2 and TRBJ1-1, with 10 bases identical to TRBD1. Germline loops: CDR1 SGHAT, CDR2 FQNNGV. Trimming removed 1 base from V and 3 bases from J; junction bases left unmatched: 2. The CDR3 runs to 15 residues. The CDR3 DNA reads as TGTGCCAGCAGCTTAGCCGGGACAGGGGACACTGAAGCTTTCTTT. Amino acid sequence: CASSLAGTGDTEAFF.

J is TRBJ2-7 and V is TRBV28; 10 bases map to TRBD1. The germline V gene has CDR1 MDHEN and CDR2 SYDVKM. CDR3 length: 13 amino acids. The junction had 4 bases not matched to a gene; V was cut back by 5 bases and J by 6 bases. In DNA, the CDR3 is TGTGCCAGCAGTGGGACAGGGGACCCCGAGCAGTACTTC. It translates to CASSGTGDPEQYF.

V is TRBV6-5 and J is TRBJ2-7, with 11 positions matching TRBD1. CDR3 length: 15 amino acids. Germline V gene lookup returns CDR1 MNHEY and CDR2 SVGAGI. V lost 6 bases to trimming and J lost 4 bases; unmatched junction nucleotides: 8. The chain's CDR3 is CASRKGQGGAYEQYF. The CDR3 nucleotides read TGTGCCAGCAGGAAGGGACAGGGGGGGGCTTACGAGCAGTACTTC.

The chain links TRBV11-2 to TRBJ2-7, with TRBD1 matching 10 bases. Trimming cost V 5 bases and J 3 bases; bases outside gene matches: 4. The CDR3 totals 14 residues. CDR1 and CDR2 from the germline V gene are SGHAT and FQNNGV. CDR3 nucleotide sequence: TGTGCCAGCAGCAGAGGGACAGGGGACTACGAGCAGTACGTC. Protein sequence: CASSRGTGDYEQYV.

The CDR3 loop reads CASRRSGYNEQFF. The CDR3, as DNA: TGTGCCAGCCGGCGCTCGGGTTACAATGAGCAGTTCTTC. The rearrangement uses TRBV6-5 and TRBJ2-1; D ambiguous. From germline, CDR1 is MNHEY and CDR2 SVGAGI. V was cut by 8 bases and J by 4 bases, with 12 bases left in between. The CDR3 totals 13 residues.

The chain joins TRBV27 to TRBJ2-3; D is uncertain. V shed 3 bases and J shed 0 bases, with 4 bases lying between them. From germline, CDR1 is MNHEY and CDR2 SMNVEV (reference sequence). The CDR3 spans 13 residues. DNA for the CDR3: TGTGCCAGCAGTTTTCTCAGCACAGATACGCAGTATTTT. Amino acids: CASSFLSTDTQYF.

The chain has TRBV29-1 and TRBJ1-4, with TRBD1 matching over 10 bases. Germline CDR1 SQVTM, CDR2 ANQGSEA. The CDR3 is 14 residues long. V dropped 5 bases and J dropped 7; count of bases not matched to a gene: 7. CDR3 amino acids: CSVWSGQGTEKLFF. CDR3 DNA: TGCAGCGTTTGGTCGGGACAGGGGACTGAAAAACTGTTTTTT. The full variable domain, completed using reference TRBV29-1 and TRBJ1-4, is SAVISQKPSRDICQRGTSLTIQCQVDSQVTMMFWYRQQPGQSLTLIATANQGSEATYESGFVIDKFPISRPNLTFSTLTVSNMSPEDSSIYLCSVWSGQGTEKLFFGSGTQLSVL.

The chain combines TRBV28 with TRBJ2-2; 9 nucleotides agree with TRBD1. CDR1 is MDHEN and CDR2 is SYDVKM in the germline V gene. V lost 8 bases and J lost 6; bases outside the gene matches: 7. The CDR3 length is 14 residues. The DNA for the CDR3 is TGTGCCAGCCTGGGACAGGGAAATGCCGGGGAGCTGTTTTTT. Translation: CASLGQGNAGELFF. Full variable domain (rest looked up from reference TRBV28 and TRBJ2-2): DVKVTQSSRYLVKRTGEKVFLECVQDMDHENMFWYRQDPGLGLRLIYFSYDVKMKEKGDIPEGYSVSREKKERFSLILESASTNQTSMYLCASLGQGNAGELFFGEGSRLTVL.

The chain has TRBV7-9 and TRBJ2-1; 8 bases align to TRBD1. Germline V CDR1 and CDR2: SEHNR, FQNEAQ (reference sequence). V trimming: 2 bases; J trimming: 6 bases; junction bases outside the gene matches: 9. The CDR3 consists of 16 residues. Written as DNA, the CDR3 is TGTGCCAGCAGCTTATACCAGGGGGCGCGGACCAATGAGCAGTTCTTC. This translates into CASSLYQGARTNEQFF. Combining the CDR3 with reference TRBV7-9 and TRBJ2-1 gives the whole variable domain DTGVSQNPRHKITKRGQNVTFRCDPISEHNRLYWYRQTLGQGPEFLTYFQNEAQLEKSRLLSDRFSAERPKGSFSTLEIQRTEQGDSAMYLCASSLYQGARTNEQFFGPGTRLTVL.